This T cell receptor beta chain was retrieved from a study of cytotoxic CD8 clonotypes in ibrutinib-treated CLL. TCRdb's table, derived via immunoSEQ multiplex PCR, lists solely in-frame clones and lacks some. Of 150,000 to 200,000 clones listed, roughly four fifths are singletons. Overall study findings and caveats: Higher clonality was seen at ibrutinib response and a return toward baseline at progression.

Germline CDR1 and CDR2: LNHDA and SQIVND (reference sequence). J lost 3 bases, V lost 6 bases, and 6 bases had no gene match. This CDR3 has 15 amino acids. Note on this clone: As yet, its antigen is unknown.

Specimen: PBMCs, collected after 24 months of ibrutinib treatment. The clonotype was recovered from a human donor with chronic lymphocytic leukemia. The V and J genes are TRBV19 and TRBJ1-3; TRBD1 matches 9 bases. The CDR3 reads CASRKDRGVGNTIYF. The CDR3 DNA is TGTGCCAGTAGAAAGGACAGGGGTGTTGGAAACACCATATATTTT.